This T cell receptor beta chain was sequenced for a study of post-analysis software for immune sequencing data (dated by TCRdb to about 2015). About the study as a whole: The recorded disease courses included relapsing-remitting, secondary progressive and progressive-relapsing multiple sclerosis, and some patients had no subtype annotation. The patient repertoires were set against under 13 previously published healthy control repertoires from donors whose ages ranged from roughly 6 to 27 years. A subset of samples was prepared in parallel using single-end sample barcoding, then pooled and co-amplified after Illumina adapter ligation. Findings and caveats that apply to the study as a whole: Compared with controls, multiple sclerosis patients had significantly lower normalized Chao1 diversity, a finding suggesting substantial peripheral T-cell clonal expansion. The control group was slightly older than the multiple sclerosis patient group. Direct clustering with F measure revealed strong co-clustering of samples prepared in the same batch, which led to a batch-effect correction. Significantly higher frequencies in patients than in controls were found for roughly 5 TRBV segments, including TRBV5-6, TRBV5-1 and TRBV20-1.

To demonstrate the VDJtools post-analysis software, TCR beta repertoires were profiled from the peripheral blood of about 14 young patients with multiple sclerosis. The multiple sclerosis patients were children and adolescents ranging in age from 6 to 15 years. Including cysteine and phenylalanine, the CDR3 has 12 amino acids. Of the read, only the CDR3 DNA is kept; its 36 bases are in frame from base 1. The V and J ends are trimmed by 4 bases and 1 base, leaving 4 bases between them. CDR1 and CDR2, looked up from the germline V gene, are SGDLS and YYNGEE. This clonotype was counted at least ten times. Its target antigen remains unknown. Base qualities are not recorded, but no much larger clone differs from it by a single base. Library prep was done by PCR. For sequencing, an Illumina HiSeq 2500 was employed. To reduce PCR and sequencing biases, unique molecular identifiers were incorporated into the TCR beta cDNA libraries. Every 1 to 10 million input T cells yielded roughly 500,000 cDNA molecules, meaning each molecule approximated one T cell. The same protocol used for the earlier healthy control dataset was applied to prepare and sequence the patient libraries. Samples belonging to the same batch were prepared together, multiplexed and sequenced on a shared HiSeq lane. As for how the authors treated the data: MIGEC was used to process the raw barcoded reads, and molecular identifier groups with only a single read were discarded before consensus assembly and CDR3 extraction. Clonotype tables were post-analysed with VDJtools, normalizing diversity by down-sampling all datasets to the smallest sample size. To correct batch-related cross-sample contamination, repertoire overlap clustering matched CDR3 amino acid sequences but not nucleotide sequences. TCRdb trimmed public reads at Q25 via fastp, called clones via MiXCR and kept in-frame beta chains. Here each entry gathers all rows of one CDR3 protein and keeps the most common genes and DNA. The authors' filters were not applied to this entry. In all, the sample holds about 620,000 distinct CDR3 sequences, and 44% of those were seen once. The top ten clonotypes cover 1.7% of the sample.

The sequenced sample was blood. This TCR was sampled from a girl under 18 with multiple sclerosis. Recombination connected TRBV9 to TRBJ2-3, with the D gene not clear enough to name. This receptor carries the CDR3 CASSFRTDTQYF. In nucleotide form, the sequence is TGTGCCAGCAGCTTCCGCACAGATACGCAGTATTTT.